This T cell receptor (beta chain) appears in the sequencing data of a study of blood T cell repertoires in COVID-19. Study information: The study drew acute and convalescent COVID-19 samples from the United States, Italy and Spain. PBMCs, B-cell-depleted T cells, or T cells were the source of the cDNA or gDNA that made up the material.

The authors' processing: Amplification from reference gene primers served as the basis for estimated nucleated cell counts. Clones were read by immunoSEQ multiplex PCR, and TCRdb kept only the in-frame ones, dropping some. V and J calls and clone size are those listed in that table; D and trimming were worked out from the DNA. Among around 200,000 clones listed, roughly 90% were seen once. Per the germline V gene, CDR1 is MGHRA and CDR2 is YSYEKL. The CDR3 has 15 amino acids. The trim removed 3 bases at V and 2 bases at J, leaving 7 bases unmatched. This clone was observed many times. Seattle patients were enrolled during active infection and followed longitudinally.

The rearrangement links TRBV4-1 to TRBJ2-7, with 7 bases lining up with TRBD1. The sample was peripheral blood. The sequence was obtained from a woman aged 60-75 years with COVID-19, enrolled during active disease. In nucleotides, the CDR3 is TGCGCCAGCAGCCAGAGGACAGGAGTGACCTACGAGCAGTACTTC. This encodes CASSQRTGVTYEQYF.